The clone carrying this T cell receptor (beta chain) was seen a handful of times. The target antigen is unknown. The data originate from a study of T cells after yellow fever vaccination. Study results and caveats: The presence of abundant clonotypes contaminating from the bulk population was possible in FACS-sorted repertoires.

A 5'RACE template-switching step, the method used to make TCR cDNA, added a universal primer site and UMIs. Via MiXCR, TCRdb re-called the 5' RACE reads, giving one row per CDR3 protein. The sample comprises 300,000 to 400,000 distinct CDR3 sequences, 8% to 9.5% of which are singletons, and 17% rests with the top ten. CDR3 length: 14 residues. J was trimmed by 1 base and V by 7 bases; bases with no gene match: 4. The chain combines TRBV12-3 or TRBV12-4 with TRBJ2-4; TRBD1 matches at 7 bases. The clonotype was recovered from a man between 18 and 35 years old who received the YFV17D yellow fever vaccine. This sample comprised PBMCs, obtained 45 days after the first yellow fever vaccination. CDR3 nucleotides: TGTGCCAGCAACCTACAGGGGGCCAAAAACATTCAGTACTTC. Translated, it gives CASNLQGAKNIQYF.